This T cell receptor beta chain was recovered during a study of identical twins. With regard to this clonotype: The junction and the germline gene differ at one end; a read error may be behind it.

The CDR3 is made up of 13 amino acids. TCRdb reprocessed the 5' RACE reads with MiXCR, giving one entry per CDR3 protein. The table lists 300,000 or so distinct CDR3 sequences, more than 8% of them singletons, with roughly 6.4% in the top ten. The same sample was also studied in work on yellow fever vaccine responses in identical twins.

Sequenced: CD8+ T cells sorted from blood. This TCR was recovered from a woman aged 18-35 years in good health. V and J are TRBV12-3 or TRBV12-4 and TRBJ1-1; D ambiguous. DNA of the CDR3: TGTACCAGCAGTTCCGGGAGGAACACTGAAGCTTTCTTT. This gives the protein CTSSSGRNTEAFF.